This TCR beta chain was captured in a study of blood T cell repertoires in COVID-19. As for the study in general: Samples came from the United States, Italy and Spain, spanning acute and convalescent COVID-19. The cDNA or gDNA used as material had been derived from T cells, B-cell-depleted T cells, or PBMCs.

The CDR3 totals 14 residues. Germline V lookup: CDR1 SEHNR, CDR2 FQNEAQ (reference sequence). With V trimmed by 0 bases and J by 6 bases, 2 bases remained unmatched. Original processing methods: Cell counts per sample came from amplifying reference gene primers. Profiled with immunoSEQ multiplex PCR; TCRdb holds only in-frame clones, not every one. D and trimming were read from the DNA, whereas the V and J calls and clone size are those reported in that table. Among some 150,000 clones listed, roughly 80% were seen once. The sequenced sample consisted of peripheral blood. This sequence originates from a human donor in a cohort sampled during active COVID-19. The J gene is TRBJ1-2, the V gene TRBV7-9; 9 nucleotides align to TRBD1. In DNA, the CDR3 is TGTGCCAGCAGCTTAGCGTGGACAGGGGATGGCTACACCTTC. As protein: CASSLAWTGDGYTF.